The 23 T cell receptor beta chains presented below share a single source sample, sequenced in a study of T cells in Graves' hyperthyroidism and ophthalmopathy. RNA transcripts gave rise to amplified TCR beta CDR3 regions. First-round RT-PCR of the TCR CDR3 relied on the HTBI primer set. Each CDR3 protein gets one entry after TCRdb re-called the multiplex PCR reads with MiXCR. Here the sample spans about 270,000 distinct CDR3 sequences, around 15% being singletons. Sequenced sample: blood. The receptors were gathered from a woman aged 50 to 65 with Graves' hyperthyroidism that later progressed to Graves' ophthalmopathy.

This clonotype was observed many times. The chain is built from TRBV28 and TRBJ2-5, with no clear D. The V gene lost 6 bases and the J gene lost 0 bases, with 14 bases spanning the gap. This CDR3 contains 15 residues. CDR1 is MDHEN, CDR2 SYDVKM, per germline. CDR3 sequence reads: CASSPTSLYQETQYF. The CDR3 DNA is TGTGCCAGCAGCCCGACATCTTTGTACCAAGAGACCCAGTACTTC.

On this clonotype: A much larger clone differs from this one at a single base, so this may be a read error. This chain joins TRBV28 and TRBJ1-2; TRBD1 might be the D (5 bases). CDR1 is MDHEN and CDR2 is SYDVKM in the germline V gene. The CDR3 sequence is 16 residues long. Trimming cost V 2 bases and J 0 bases, with 13 bases left between them. CDR3 loop: CASSLRGSATNYGYTF. The CDR3 DNA reads TGTGCCAGCAGTTTAAGGGGATCGGCGACTAACTATGGCTACACCTTC.

The rearrangement joins TRBV3-1 to TRBJ2-7; D gene uncertain. The CDR3 totals 12 residues. V gave up 1 base and J gave up 6 bases, with 7 bases separating them. CDR1 is LGHDT, CDR2 YNNKEL, per germline (reference sequence). The CDR3 sequence: CASSQARGEQYF. The CDR3 DNA reads TGTGCCAGCAGCCAAGCACGAGGCGAGCAGTACTTC.

In its sample, this clonotype was seen many times. The rearrangement links TRBV11-2 to TRBJ2-1; 7 bases match TRBD1. The CDR3 contains 13 residues. CDR1 SGHAT and CDR2 FQNNGV come from the germline V gene. Losses at the gene ends were 5 bases for V and 9 bases for J; bases not matched to a gene: 7. The chain's CDR3 is CASSRDRAGEQFF. DNA for the CDR3: TGTGCCAGCAGCCGAGACAGGGCTGGTGAGCAGTTCTTC.

The rearrangement joins TRBV28 to TRBJ1-5, with D tentatively TRBD1 (5 bases). V gave up 4 bases and J gave up 7 bases, with 14 bases separating them. Germline values: CDR1 MDHEN, CDR2 SYDVKM. The CDR3 sequence is 14 residues long. The CDR3 DNA is TGTGCCAGCAGTTACGGTGGGGCGCAGCAGCCCCAGCATTTT. This codes for CASSYGGAQQPQHF.

This clonotype was counted ten times or more. The gene calls are TRBV28 and TRBJ2-3, with 8 bases matching TRBD2. The CDR3 is made up of 16 amino acids. Unmatched junction bases numbered 7, after V lost 3 bases and J lost 2 bases. In germline, CDR1 is MDHEN, CDR2 SYDVKM. The CDR3 region is CASSFRLAGHTDTQYF. CDR3 in DNA: TGTGCCAGCAGTTTCAGGCTAGCGGGTCACACAGATACGCAGTATTTT.

This clonotype was found many times. This chain connects TRBV6-1 to TRBJ2-2; D perhaps matches TRBD1 (6 bases). Trimming stripped 5 bases from V and 7 bases from J, with 17 bases between. CDR3 size: 15 residues. The germline V gene has CDR1 MNHNS and CDR2 SASEGT. The CDR3 sequence: CASSPRQGKGGELFF. The CDR3 DNA reads as TGTGCCAGCAGTCCTCGGCAGGGGAAAGGCGGGGAGCTGTTTTTT.

This clonotype was counted many times. The rearrangement joins TRBV7-8 to TRBJ2-5; possible D gene TRBD1, 5 bases. V shed 0 bases and J shed 5 bases, with 16 bases lying between them. CDR3 size: 16 residues. Germline assignment: CDR1 SGHVS and CDR2 FQNEAQ. The CDR3 region is CASSLALRAPWETQYF. CDR3 sequence (DNA): TGTGCCAGCAGCTTAGCGCTCAGGGCTCCGTGGGAGACCCAGTACTTC.

The CDR3 nucleotides read TGTGCCAGCAGCGTAAAAGGGTTCGGTGACGAGCAGTACTTC. The encoded protein is CASSVKGFGDEQYF. The chain couples TRBV9 to TRBJ2-7; D call uncertain. V lost 1 base and J 5 bases, leaving 13 bases between the germline ends. Per germline, CDR1 SGDLS and CDR2 YYNGEE. This CDR3 comprises 14 residues.

In this sample, this clonotype turned up many times. The chain links TRBV30 to TRBJ2-3; 7 bases match TRBD2. The CDR3 has 12 residues. With V trimmed by 1 base and J by 10 bases, 5 bases remained unmatched. From germline, CDR1 is GTSNPN and CDR2 SVGIG (reference sequence). The CDR3 DNA reads as TGTGCCTGGAGTGCACCCGCGGGAGCGCAGTATTTT. Translation: CAWSAPAGAQYF.

A note on this clonotype: A much more abundant neighbour one base away suggests this may be a read error. The rearrangement links TRBV9 to TRBJ2-5; perhaps TRBD1 as D (7 bases). The CDR3 spans 14 residues. CDR1 and CDR2 (germline): SGDLS, YYNGEE. The CDR3 sequence: CTSSSGGTVETQYF. CDR3 coding DNA: TGTACCAGCAGCTCCGGAGGGACAGTAGAGACCCAGTACTTC.

This clonotype was detected many times. This sequence joins TRBV6-5 and TRBJ2-7; 14 bases align to TRBD2. The CDR3 contains 17 residues. V lost 2 bases to trimming and J lost 6 bases; unmatched junction nucleotides: 9. Per the germline V gene, CDR1 is MNHEY and CDR2 is SVGAGI. The CDR3 coding sequence is TGTGCCAGCAGTTACCGACTAGCGGGAGGGCCAAGGAGCGAGCAGTACTTC. Translated, it gives CASSYRLAGGPRSEQYF.

Regarding this clonotype: A much larger clone lies a single base off, so this may be a read error. This chain joins TRBV18 and TRBJ1-5, with D uncertain. CDR1 is KGHSH, CDR2 LQKENI, per germline. The CDR3 is 12 amino acids. CDR3 sequence (DNA): TGTCCCAGCTCACCGGGTAATCAGCCCCAGCATTTT. Translated: CPSSPGNQPQHF.

There are many counts of this clonotype. V gene TRBV20-1 combines with J gene TRBJ2-4; 8 bases map to TRBD2. Trimming at V came to 0 bases and at J to 8 bases, leaving 6 bases not matched to a gene. CDR3 length equals 14 residues. CDR1 is DFQATT and CDR2 is SNEGSKA in the germline V gene (reference sequence). CDR3 residues: CSARDEARGDIQYF. The CDR3 DNA sequence: TGCAGTGCTAGAGATGAAGCGCGGGGGGACATTCAGTACTTC.

This clonotype was counted at least ten times. The chain links TRBV28 to TRBJ2-7, with 8 bases identical to TRBD1. V shed 6 bases and J 1 base; nucleotides not matched to a gene: 5. CDR1 is MDHEN, CDR2 SYDVKM, per germline. The length of the CDR3 is 14 residues. In DNA, the CDR3 is TGTGCCAGCAGCACAGGGGGTGAATCCTACGAGCAGTACTTC. Amino acids: CASSTGGESYEQYF.

This clonotype came up many times. The chain has TRBV7-3 and TRBJ2-5, with D perhaps assigned TRBD1 or TRBD2 (5 bases each). Germline CDR1 SGHTA, CDR2 FQGTGA. The CDR3 covers 15 residues. V lost 6 bases to trimming and J lost 5 bases, with 19 bases between them. The CDR3 reads CASSKTGLIGETQYF. CDR3 DNA: TGTGCCAGCAGTAAGACGGGGCTTATAGGGGAGACCCAGTACTTC.

Note on this clonotype: A read error is possible here, since a much larger clone lies one base away. V is TRBV12-3 or TRBV12-4 and J is TRBJ2-7, with 7 nucleotides matching TRBD1. The CDR3 runs to 14 residues. CDR3 in DNA: TGTGCCAGCAGCCCTTGGACAGGCTCCTGCGAGCAGTACTTC. It codes for CASSPWTGSCEQYF.

CDR3 residues: CASSGLAGDTQYF. CDR3 nucleotide sequence: TGTGCCAGCAGTGGACTAGCGGGAGATACGCAGTATTTT. The V gene is TRBV2, the J gene TRBJ2-3; 10 bases match TRBD2. Trimming removed 4 bases from V and 5 bases from J; junction bases left unmatched: 0. The CDR3 length is 13 residues. Germline V gives CDR1 SNHLY, CDR2 FYNNEI.

This clonotype occurred many times. CDR3 loop: CAISESGQGETQYF. In DNA form, the CDR3 reads TGTGCCATCAGTGAGTCGGGACAGGGGGAGACCCAGTACTTC. The chain has TRBV10-3 and TRBJ2-5, with 10 nucleotides matching TRBD1. This CDR3 region has 14 residues. V was pared by 0 bases and J by 5 bases, with 0 bases of the junction left unmatched. The germline CDR1 and CDR2 sequences are ENHRY and SYGVKD.

This clonotype was detected ten times or more. At one end, the junction sequence differs from germline, possibly due to a read error. The V gene is TRBV6-1, the J gene TRBJ2-4; 7 bases line up with TRBD2. This CDR3 contains 16 residues. The germline V gene has CDR1 MNHNS and CDR2 SASEGT. The CDR3 loop is CASSEGTERGLRIQYF. DNA of the CDR3: TGTGCCAGCAGCGAAGGGACGGAGCGGGGACTACGGATTCAGTACTTC.

This chain connects TRBV5-6 to TRBJ2-4; TRBD2 might be the D (7 bases). CDR3 length equals 13 residues. The V and J ends lost 0 bases and 8 bases respectively, with 9 bases between them. Per the germline V gene, CDR1 is SGHDT and CDR2 is YYEEEE. The CDR3 coding sequence is TGTGCCAGCAGCTTGGAGGGGGGGGACATTCAGTACTTC. This translates into CASSLEGGDIQYF.

The chain employs TRBV28 and TRBJ1-5; the match to TRBD1 covers 7 bases. In germline, CDR1 is MDHEN, CDR2 SYDVKM. This CDR3 has 15 residues. V lost 9 bases and J lost 0; bases outside the gene matches: 8. The CDR3 here is CASGDSIYSNQPQHF. In nucleotides, the CDR3 is TGTGCCAGTGGGGACAGTATCTATAGCAATCAGCCCCAGCATTTT.

This clonotype appeared a few times. The genes are TRBV19 and TRBJ1-2; D is perhaps TRBD1 (5 bases). V was trimmed by 6 bases and J by 4 bases, leaving 18 bases between them. Germline CDR1 and CDR2: LNHDA and SQIVND (reference sequence). The CDR3 totals 15 residues. CDR3 in amino acids: CASSRDSREFYGYTF. CDR3 DNA: TGTGCCAGTAGCCGGGACTCCCGTGAGTTCTATGGCTACACCTTC.